A selection of T cell receptor beta chains follows, all from one sample in a study of blood T cell repertoires in COVID-19. TCRdb's copy holds only in-frame clones and misses some; the assay was immunoSEQ multiplex PCR. The sample lists approximately 100,000 clones; roughly 85% were seen once. Sample: peripheral blood. All receptors derive from a man aged 80 or over with acute or convalescent COVID-19. CDR3s include the opening cysteine and the closing phenylalanine or tryptophan. Fields, in order: D gene, J gene, clone size, V gene, CDR3 protein, CDR3 DNA. The D gene is left open where the match is weak. A clone size is listed for some rows: how often the clone was seen (once, few, many), or a class if it is expanded.

>.|TRBJ1-3|.|TRBV30
CAVDQGTRRNTIYF
TGTGCCGTTGATCAGGGGACCCGGAGAAACACCATATATTTT
>TRBD1|TRBJ2-6|.|TRBV6-4
CASGTGTGANVLTF
TGTGCCAGCGGGACAGGGACTGGGGCCAACGTCCTGACTTTC
>TRBD1|TRBJ2-7|few|TRBV10-2
CAVTGVGYEQYF
TGCGCAGTCACAGGGGTGGGCTACGAGCAGTACTTC
>.|TRBJ2-7|.|TRBV11-2
CASSPGRGEQYF
TGTGCCAGCAGCCCGGGCCGGGGCGAGCAGTACTTC
>.|TRBJ2-3|few|TRBV11-3
CASSLAGSGGVTQYF
TGTGCCAGCAGCTTAGCAGGGTCAGGAGGGGTTACGCAGTATTTT
>TRBD1|TRBJ2-1|.|TRBV29-1
CSVAPRDRGGSYNEQFF
TGCAGCGTTGCTCCCCGGGACAGGGGTGGGTCCTACAATGAGCAGTTCTTC
>.|TRBJ2-5|.|TRBV11-2
CASSTRETQYF
TGTGCCAGCAGCACCAGAGAGACCCAGTACTTC
>TRBD1|TRBJ2-5|.|TRBV27
CASSLLGQGARETQYF
TGTGCCAGCAGTTTATTGGGACAGGGGGCCCGGGAGACCCAGTACTTC
>.|TRBJ2-4|.|TRBV5-1
CASSLDTGSRNIQYF
TGCGCCAGCAGCTTGGATACCGGGTCTCGGAACATTCAGTACTTC
>.|TRBJ1-1|few|TRBV7-3
CASSSRLIDRYLNTEAFF
TGTGCCAGCAGCTCCAGACTCATCGACCGGTATTTGAACACTGAAGCTTTCTTT
>TRBD1|TRBJ2-7|.|TRBV28
CASMGQESYEQYF
TGTGCCAGCATGGGACAGGAGTCCTACGAGCAGTACTTC
>TRBD1|TRBJ2-2|.|TRBV9
CASSTLQGHGELFF
TGTGCCAGCAGCACTTTACAGGGGCACGGGGAGCTGTTTTTT
>.|TRBJ2-3|.|TRBV7-2
CASSPQSLVLADTQYF
TGTGCCAGCAGCCCCCAGTCGTTGGTCCTGGCAGATACGCAGTATTTT
>.|TRBJ2-5|once|TRBV6-5
CASDVAEETQYF
TGTGCCAGCGACGTAGCGGAAGAGACCCAGTACTTC
>TRBD1|TRBJ1-5|few|TRBV29-1
CSVGTGAGQPQHF
TGCAGCGTTGGCACAGGGGCCGGTCAGCCCCAGCATTTT